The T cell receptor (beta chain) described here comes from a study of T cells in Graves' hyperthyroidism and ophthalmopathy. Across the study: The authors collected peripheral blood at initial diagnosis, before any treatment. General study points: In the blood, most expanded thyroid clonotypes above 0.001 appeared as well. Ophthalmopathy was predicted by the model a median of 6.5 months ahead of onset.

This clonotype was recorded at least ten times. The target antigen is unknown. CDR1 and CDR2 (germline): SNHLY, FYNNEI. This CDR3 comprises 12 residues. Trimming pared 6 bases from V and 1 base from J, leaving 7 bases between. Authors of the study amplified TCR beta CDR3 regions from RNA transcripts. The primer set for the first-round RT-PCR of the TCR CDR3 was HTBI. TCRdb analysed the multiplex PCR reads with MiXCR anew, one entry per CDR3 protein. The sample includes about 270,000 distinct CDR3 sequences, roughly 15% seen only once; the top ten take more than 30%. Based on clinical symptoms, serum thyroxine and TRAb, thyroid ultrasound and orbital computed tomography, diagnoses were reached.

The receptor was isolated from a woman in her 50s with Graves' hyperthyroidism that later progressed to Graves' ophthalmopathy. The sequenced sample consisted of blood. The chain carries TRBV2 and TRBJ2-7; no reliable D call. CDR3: CASRKESYEQYF. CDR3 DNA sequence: TGTGCCAGCAGAAAAGAGTCCTACGAGCAGTACTTC. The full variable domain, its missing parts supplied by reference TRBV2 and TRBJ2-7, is EPEVTQTPSHQVTQMGQEVILRCVPISNHLYFYWYRQILGQKVEFLVSFYNNEISEKSEIFDDQFSVERPDGSNFTLKIRSTKLEDSAMYFCASRKESYEQYFGPGTRLTVT.